The rows below give T cell receptor beta chains drawn from one sample of a study of cytomegalovirus exposure and HLA in healthy donors. Sequencing was performed with immunoSEQ multiplex PCR; in TCRdb, only in-frame clones are kept and a portion is missing. The sample lists more than 100,000 clones; over 80% were seen once. Source material: PBMCs. The origin of the receptors is a man in his fifties in good health and CMV-seronegative. The CDR3 runs from the conserved cysteine through the conserved F or W. D genes are given only for firm matches. Clone size is shown for a subset of rows, as once, few, many or a class of expanded clone.

v_call: TRBV5-1; d_call: NA; clone_size: NA; j_call: TRBJ1-1; cdr3_nt: TGCGCCAGCAGCTTGGCCCTTGGGGACTCTAGGGCTTTCTTT; cdr3_aa: CASSLALGDSRAFF
v_call: TRBV19; d_call: TRBD2; clone_size: NA; j_call: TRBJ2-1; cdr3_nt: TGTGCCAGTAGTACACTAGCGGGGTACAATGAGCAGTTCTTC; cdr3_aa: CASSTLAGYNEQFF
v_call: TRBV19; d_call: NA; clone_size: NA; j_call: TRBJ2-2; cdr3_nt: TGTGCCAGTAGTATCTCGGGATCGAGCACCGGGGAGCTGTTTTTT; cdr3_aa: CASSISGSSTGELFF
v_call: TRBV30; d_call: NA; clone_size: few; j_call: TRBJ1-5; cdr3_nt: TGTGCCTGGAGTGGAGATAGCAATCAGCCCCAGCATTTT; cdr3_aa: CAWSGDSNQPQHF
v_call: TRBV4-2; d_call: NA; clone_size: NA; j_call: TRBJ2-2; cdr3_nt: TGTGCCAGCAGCCAAGCGGGGGACTACACCGGGGAGCTGTTTTTT; cdr3_aa: CASSQAGDYTGELFF
v_call: TRBV18; d_call: TRBD1; clone_size: NA; j_call: TRBJ2-4; cdr3_nt: TGTGCCAGCTCACCGGGACAGGGGATGCACATTCAGTACTTC; cdr3_aa: CASSPGQGMHIQYF
v_call: TRBV6-6; d_call: NA; clone_size: NA; j_call: TRBJ2-2; cdr3_nt: TGTGCCAGCGAGGTCAGCGGGGAGCTGTTTTTT; cdr3_aa: CASEVSGELFF
v_call: TRBV29-1; d_call: NA; clone_size: NA; j_call: TRBJ2-1; cdr3_nt: TGCAGCCTAAGTCCCCGGGTGGGCAATGAGCAGTTCTTC; cdr3_aa: CSLSPRVGNEQFF
v_call: TRBV7-6; d_call: NA; clone_size: NA; j_call: TRBJ1-1; cdr3_nt: TGTGCCAGCAGCTCCACGACAGCCACCAACACTGAAGCTTTCTTT; cdr3_aa: CASSSTTATNTEAFF
v_call: TRBV7-3; d_call: TRBD2; clone_size: NA; j_call: TRBJ2-3; cdr3_nt: TGTGCCAGCAGCTTAATGGCTAGCGGGGGCAGGGATACGCAGTATTTT; cdr3_aa: CASSLMASGGRDTQYF
v_call: TRBV7-2; d_call: TRBD1; clone_size: NA; j_call: TRBJ2-7; cdr3_nt: TGTGCCAGCAGCCTAGAGGGGACAGGGATCTACGAGCAGTACTTC; cdr3_aa: CASSLEGTGIYEQYF
v_call: TRBV6-5; d_call: TRBD2; clone_size: NA; j_call: TRBJ2-1; cdr3_nt: TGTGCCAGCGGAAAAGCGGGAAGCTACAATGAGCAGTTCTTC; cdr3_aa: CASGKAGSYNEQFF
v_call: TRBV28; d_call: NA; clone_size: NA; j_call: TRBJ2-3; cdr3_nt: TGTGCCACACTAAAAACCCCAGATACGCAGTATTTT; cdr3_aa: CATLKTPDTQYF
v_call: TRBV7-9; d_call: TRBD2; clone_size: NA; j_call: TRBJ2-7; cdr3_nt: TGTGCCAGCAGCCTGAGCGGGAGAGGGAACTACGAGCAGTACTTC; cdr3_aa: CASSLSGRGNYEQYF
v_call: TRBV5-6; d_call: TRBD2; clone_size: NA; j_call: TRBJ2-5; cdr3_nt: TGTGCCAGCAGCCTTGGACTAGCGGGGAGACAAGAGACCCAGTACTTC; cdr3_aa: CASSLGLAGRQETQYF
v_call: TRBV6-1; d_call: NA; clone_size: NA; j_call: TRBJ2-7; cdr3_nt: TGTGCCAGCCAGGAGGTCTACGAGCAGTACTTC; cdr3_aa: CASQEVYEQYF
v_call: TRBV4-2; d_call: NA; clone_size: NA; j_call: TRBJ2-3; cdr3_nt: TGTGCCAGCAGCCAGGCCAACCGGGACTATACGCAGTATTTT; cdr3_aa: CASSQANRDYTQYF
v_call: TRBV7-2; d_call: NA; clone_size: NA; j_call: TRBJ2-1; cdr3_nt: TGTGCCAGCAGCTTAGACAGGGCCGCCTACAATGAGCAGTTCTTC; cdr3_aa: CASSLDRAAYNEQFF
v_call: TRBV6-1; d_call: TRBD2; clone_size: NA; j_call: TRBJ2-7; cdr3_nt: TGTGCCAGCAGGGCAGGGACTAGCGGGCACTACGAGCAGTACTTC; cdr3_aa: CASRAGTSGHYEQYF
v_call: TRBV30; d_call: NA; clone_size: NA; j_call: TRBJ1-2; cdr3_nt: TGTGCTACAAACGGGAGGGTAGATGGCTACACCTTC; cdr3_aa: CATNGRVDGYTF
v_call: TRBV28; d_call: NA; clone_size: NA; j_call: TRBJ2-7; cdr3_nt: TGTGCCAGCAATGGTGGGGCATACTACGAGCAGTACTTC; cdr3_aa: CASNGGAYYEQYF
v_call: TRBV2; d_call: TRBD1; clone_size: NA; j_call: TRBJ2-4; cdr3_nt: TGTGCCAGCAGTGAAAGGGGGCAATCTTCTTTTCAGTACTTC; cdr3_aa: CASSERGQSSFQYF
v_call: TRBV4-3; d_call: TRBD1; clone_size: NA; j_call: TRBJ1-6; cdr3_nt: TGCGCCAGCAGCCAAGACGGGACAGGGTGGTCACCCCTCCACTTT; cdr3_aa: CASSQDGTGWSPLHF
v_call: TRBV5-4; d_call: TRBD1; clone_size: NA; j_call: TRBJ2-7; cdr3_nt: TGTGCCAGCAGCTTGGCCAGGACAGGGTCCTCCGAGCAGTACTTC; cdr3_aa: CASSLARTGSSEQYF
v_call: TRBV5-4; d_call: NA; clone_size: NA; j_call: TRBJ2-7; cdr3_nt: TGTGCCAGCAGCTTGGGTACAGGGTCTTCCTACGAGCAGTACTTC; cdr3_aa: CASSLGTGSSYEQYF
v_call: TRBV5-1; d_call: TRBD2; clone_size: NA; j_call: TRBJ2-2; cdr3_nt: TGCGCCAGCAGCTTGGGGACTAGAGTTCCCGGGGAGCTGTTTTTT; cdr3_aa: CASSLGTRVPGELFF
v_call: TRBV7-2; d_call: NA; clone_size: NA; j_call: TRBJ2-6; cdr3_nt: TGTGCCAGCAGCTTAGGTTACCGGAGGTTTAGGGGGGCCAACGTCCTGACTTTC; cdr3_aa: CASSLGYRRFRGANVLTF
v_call: TRBV5-1; d_call: NA; clone_size: NA; j_call: TRBJ1-5; cdr3_nt: TGCGCCAGCAGCTTGGGGGGGACTGGTAGCAATCAGCCCCAGCATTTT; cdr3_aa: CASSLGGTGSNQPQHF
v_call: TRBV5-4; d_call: NA; clone_size: NA; j_call: TRBJ1-2; cdr3_nt: TGTGCCAGCAGCTTACTCGATAACTATGGCTACACCTTC; cdr3_aa: CASSLLDNYGYTF